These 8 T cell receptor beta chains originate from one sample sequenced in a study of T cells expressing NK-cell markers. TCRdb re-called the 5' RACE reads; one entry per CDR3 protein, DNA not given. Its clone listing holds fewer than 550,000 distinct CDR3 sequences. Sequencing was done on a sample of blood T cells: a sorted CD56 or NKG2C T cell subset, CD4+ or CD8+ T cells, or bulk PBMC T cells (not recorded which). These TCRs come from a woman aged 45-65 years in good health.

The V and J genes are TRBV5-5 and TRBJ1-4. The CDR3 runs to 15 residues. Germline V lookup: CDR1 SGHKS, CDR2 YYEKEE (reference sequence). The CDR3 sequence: CASSSGDMTSEKLFF.

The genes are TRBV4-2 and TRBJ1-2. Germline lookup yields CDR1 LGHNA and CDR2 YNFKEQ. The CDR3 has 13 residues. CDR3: CASSQDLGDGYTF.

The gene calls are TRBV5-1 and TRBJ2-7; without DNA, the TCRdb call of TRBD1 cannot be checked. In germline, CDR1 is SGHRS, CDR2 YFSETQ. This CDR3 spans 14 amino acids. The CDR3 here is CASSNRGRDYEQYF. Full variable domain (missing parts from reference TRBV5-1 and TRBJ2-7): KAGVTQTPRYLIKTRGQQVTLSCSPISGHRSVSWYQQTPGQGLQFLFEYFSETQRNKGNFPGRFSGRQFSNSRSEMNVSTLELGDSALYLCASSNRGRDYEQYFGPGTRLTVT.

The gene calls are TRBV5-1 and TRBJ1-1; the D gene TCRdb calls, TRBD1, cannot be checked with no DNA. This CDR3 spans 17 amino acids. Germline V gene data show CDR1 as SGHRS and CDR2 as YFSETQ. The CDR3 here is CASSLVQGPAVNTEAFF.

This CDR3 is CASSISGAGGQETQYF. The chain uses TRBV4-1 and TRBJ2-5; TCRdb picks TRBD2, but there is no DNA to check that call. The V gene's germline CDR1 is MGHRA and CDR2 YSYEKL. This CDR3 has 16 amino acids.

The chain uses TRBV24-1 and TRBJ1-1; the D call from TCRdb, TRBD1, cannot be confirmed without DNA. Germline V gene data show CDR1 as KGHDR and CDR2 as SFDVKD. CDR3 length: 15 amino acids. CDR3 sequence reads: CATSDPGQGSTEAFF.

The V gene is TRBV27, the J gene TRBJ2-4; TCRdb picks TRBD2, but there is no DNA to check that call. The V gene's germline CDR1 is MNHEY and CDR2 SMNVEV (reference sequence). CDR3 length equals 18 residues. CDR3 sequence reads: CASSPSGRISLAKNIQYF.

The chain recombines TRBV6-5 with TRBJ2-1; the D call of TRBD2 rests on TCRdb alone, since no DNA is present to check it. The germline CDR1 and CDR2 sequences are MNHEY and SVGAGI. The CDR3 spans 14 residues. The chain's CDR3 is CASSGTSGRNEQFF.